Reported below is one T cell receptor (beta chain). Its antigen is still unknown. An end of the junction differs from the germline gene, which may be a read error. The germline V gene encodes CDR1 SGDLS and CDR2 YYNGEE. The CDR3 extends over 13 amino acids. Peripheral blood samples of roughly 9.8 milliliters were drawn from each donor. Every sample had a minimum of 6 million PBMCs isolated. The source of the sample is a study of blood T cells in healthy people across ages. General observations from the study: When set beside aged donors, long-lived donors presented more naive CD4+ cells and higher diversity.

With a J-beta primer mix and a sample-barcoded 5' primer, a second PCR ran about 7 to 11 cycles. TCRdb re-derived calls from the 5' RACE reads in MiXCR, one entry per CDR3 protein. The sample lists 500,000 to 600,000 distinct CDR3 sequences, about 25% occurring once. The chain recombines TRBV9 with TRBJ2-1, with a possible D match to TRBD1 (6 bases). The clonotype originates from a woman in her 70s in good health. Sequenced sample: blood. The CDR3 sequence is CASSVIQGNERFF. The CDR3 bases are TGTGCCAGCAGCGTCATACAGGGCAATGAGCGGTTCTTC.